This TCR beta chain was sequenced for a study of T cell responses to AZD1222 COVID-19 vaccine. Study observations and caveats: Clonal diversity was possibly underestimated, and the donors were mostly white British, with more females. Nearly half of the spike-specific TCRs reportedly recognize variant regions that carry no mutations. Sampling that yielded the repertoires occurred only after the peak T cell response.

The CDR3 is 16 amino acids. In germline, CDR1 is WSHSY, CDR2 SAAADI. With V trimmed by 5 bases and J by 0 bases, 8 bases remained unmatched. A word on this clone: Its cognate antigen is unknown.

The assay was immunoSEQ multiplex PCR, and TCRdb's table has in-frame clones only and misses some. The sample consists of more than 150,000 clones, around 93% of them appearing once. Specimen: peripheral blood, collected on day 0 of AZD1222 vaccination. This chain uses TRBV10-2 with TRBJ2-5; 8 nucleotides line up with TRBD1. This receptor was identified in an adult in good health. The CDR3 sequence: CASSYGQGRYQETQYF. CDR3 sequence (DNA): TGCGCCAGCAGTTATGGACAGGGCCGATACCAAGAGACCCAGTACTTC.